Detailed here is one T cell receptor (beta chain). What antigen it recognizes has not been identified. It has no much larger one-base neighbor in the sample; base qualities were not kept. TCR beta CDR3 regions were amplified from RNA transcripts for repertoire sequencing. The first round of RT-PCR was done with HTBI primers and the Qiagen OneStep RT-PCR kit, and was followed by a second round of multiplex PCR, then size selection and purification. The libraries underwent paired-end sequencing with 100 bp reads on an Illumina HiSeq2000. The paper's data handling went like this. Reads were processed with SOAPnuke, discarding reads with adapters, uncalled bases, mean Phred below 15, or no exact constant-primer or identifier match. High-quality paired reads were merged with COPE v1.2.5. Each unique nucleotide sequence was treated as a clonotype, and MiTCR v1.1 was used to align the clonotypes to the IMGT TRB V, D and J references. The analysis was limited to V-J combinations with a frequency above 0.0001, which together covered approximately 99% of the repertoires. A TCR clonal expansion and chaos score per V-J combination was defined as the ratio of F50 clonal expansion to chaos observed in the TCRdist matrix. Welch's t-statistics and random forest were used to reduce the features to about 14 V-J combinations, which were then used as input to a naive Bayes classifier. The similarity between thyroid and blood repertoires was quantified using the Morisita-Horn index. In TCRdb, the public reads were trimmed at Q25 with fastp and aligned with MiXCR, with productive beta chains retained. Identical CDR3 protein sequences are pooled into one entry, listed with their most common genes and DNA. In this record, the V and J calls reflect TCRdb's handling and not the investigators' own analysis. This sample comprises around 1,200,000 distinct CDR3 sequences, about two fifths of them detected only once. Approximately 10% of the sample goes to the ten largest clones.

The entry originates in a study of Graves' ophthalmopathy and Graves' hyperthyroidism listed by TCRdb under 2018. For context, the study as a whole: Stable hyperthyroidism was defined as no progression to ophthalmopathy within 18 months of follow-up. To explore V-J signatures that distinguish ophthalmopathy from hyperthyroidism, a discovery set of about a hundred patients was enrolled, made up of 43 with ophthalmopathy and some 60 with stable hyperthyroidism. To tell Graves' ophthalmopathy apart from Graves' hyperthyroidism, and to predict which patients would progress to ophthalmopathy, the study relied on TCR beta repertoire signatures. In over five hyperthyroidism patients, T-cell repertoires of thyroid tissue and blood were compared. In total, approximately 130 blood samples were TCR-sequenced: 40 to 45 ophthalmopathy, some 80 hyperthyroidism and about 17 hyperthyroidism-to-ophthalmopathy patients. The independent validation cohort included 18 to 20 hyperthyroidism patients plus 17 patients who later progressed from hyperthyroidism to ophthalmopathy. After sampling, hyperthyroidism patients received methimazole starting at 30 mg daily, and ophthalmopathy patients received high-dose intravenous methylprednisolone. The study at large found these results: In validation, the model predicted ophthalmopathy progression with nearly 71% sensitivity and roughly 72% specificity; eleven to twelve predicted patients were CT-confirmed with GO in a median of 6.5 months. Sample size was not statistically predetermined, and group allocation was not concealed from the investigators. Most expanded thyroid clonotypes with frequency above 0.001 were also detected in blood, suggesting blood repertoires may reflect the thyroid immune response. The 13-signature model separated ophthalmopathy from stable hyperthyroidism with around 90% sensitivity and roughly 84% specificity in cross-validation, and 80%/75% in the test set.

Patients with hyperthyroidism were aged 18 to 65 years, had been newly diagnosed, and had a disease duration of less than 2 months. Anyone with other autoimmune diseases, uncontrolled infections, pregnancy or lactation was excluded from the study. Diagnosis was based on clinical symptoms, serum thyroxine, TRAb, thyroid ultrasound and orbital computed tomography. Total RNA was extracted using Trizol reagent, and RNA quality was checked on an Agilent 2100 Bioanalyzer. V loses 6 bases at its end and J loses 8 bases; junction bases beyond the gene matches: 9. Counted from cysteine to phenylalanine, this CDR3 has 14 amino acids. Only the CDR3 DNA stays, 42 bases, in frame from base 1. CDR1 and CDR2, looked up from the germline V gene, are SGHRS and YFSETQ.

Material for sequencing was peripheral blood or thyroid tissue (not recorded which). This clonotype was obtained from an adult man with Graves' hyperthyroidism. Recombination linked TRBV5-1 to TRBJ1-2; 11 bases in between match TRBD1. The DNA sequence follows: TGCGCCAGCACCCGCCTGGGACAGGGGGGAGGCTACACCTTC. Its protein reads: CASTRLGQGGGYTF.